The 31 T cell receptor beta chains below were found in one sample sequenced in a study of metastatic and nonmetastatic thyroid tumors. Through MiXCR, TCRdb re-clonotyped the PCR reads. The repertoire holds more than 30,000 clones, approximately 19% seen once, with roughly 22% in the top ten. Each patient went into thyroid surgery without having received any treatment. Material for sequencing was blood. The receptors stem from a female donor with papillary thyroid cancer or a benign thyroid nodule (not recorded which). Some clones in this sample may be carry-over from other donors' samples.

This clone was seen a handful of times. The CDR3 is CASSLALADTQYF. The CDR3 DNA reads TGTGCCAGCAGTCTAGCTTTGGCAGATACGCAGTATTTT. This sequence joins TRBV6-1 and TRBJ2-3; possible D gene TRBD2, 5 bases. The CDR3 runs to 13 residues. The germline V gene encodes CDR1 MNHNS and CDR2 SASEGT. The V gene lost 5 bases and the J gene lost 4 bases, with 10 bases spanning the gap.

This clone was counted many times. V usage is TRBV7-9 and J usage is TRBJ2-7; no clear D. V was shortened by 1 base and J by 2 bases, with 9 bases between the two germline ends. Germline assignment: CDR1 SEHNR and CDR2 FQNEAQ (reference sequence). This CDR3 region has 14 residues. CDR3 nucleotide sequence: TGTGCCAGCAGCTTAGAGTGGGTCACCTACGAGCAGTACTTC. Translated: CASSLEWVTYEQYF.

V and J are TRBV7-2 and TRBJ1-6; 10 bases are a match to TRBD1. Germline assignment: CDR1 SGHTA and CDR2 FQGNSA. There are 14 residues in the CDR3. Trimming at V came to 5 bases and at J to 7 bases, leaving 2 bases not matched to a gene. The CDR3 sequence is CASSKTGGNSPLHF. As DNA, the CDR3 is TGTGCCAGCAGCAAGACAGGGGGCAATTCACCCCTCCACTTT.

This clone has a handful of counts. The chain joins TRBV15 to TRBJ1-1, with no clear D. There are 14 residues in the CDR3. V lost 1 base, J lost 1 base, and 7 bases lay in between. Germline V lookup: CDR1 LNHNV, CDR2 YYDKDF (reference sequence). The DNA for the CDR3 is TGTGCCACCAGCAGAGGTCGGACGAACACTGAAGCTTTCTTT. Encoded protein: CATSRGRTNTEAFF.

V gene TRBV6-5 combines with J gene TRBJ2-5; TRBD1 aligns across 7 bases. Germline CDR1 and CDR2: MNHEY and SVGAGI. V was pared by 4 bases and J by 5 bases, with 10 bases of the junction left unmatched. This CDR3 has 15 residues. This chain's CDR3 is CASSFPRGQSETQYF. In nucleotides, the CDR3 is TGTGCCAGCAGTTTTCCCCGGGGACAGTCGGAGACCCAGTACTTC.

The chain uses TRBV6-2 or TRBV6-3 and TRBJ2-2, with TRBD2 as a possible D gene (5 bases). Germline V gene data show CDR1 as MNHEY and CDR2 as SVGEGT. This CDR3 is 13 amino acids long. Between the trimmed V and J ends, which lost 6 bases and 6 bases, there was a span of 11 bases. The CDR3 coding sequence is TGTGCCAGCAGAATTGGTAGCGCCGGGGAGCTGTTTTTT. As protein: CASRIGSAGELFF.

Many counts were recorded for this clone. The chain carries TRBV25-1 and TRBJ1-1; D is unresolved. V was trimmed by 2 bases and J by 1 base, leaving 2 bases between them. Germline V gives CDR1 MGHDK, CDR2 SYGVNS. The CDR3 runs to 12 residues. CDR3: CASSERNTEAFF. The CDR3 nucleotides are TGTGCCAGCAGTGAAAGGAACACTGAAGCTTTCTTT.

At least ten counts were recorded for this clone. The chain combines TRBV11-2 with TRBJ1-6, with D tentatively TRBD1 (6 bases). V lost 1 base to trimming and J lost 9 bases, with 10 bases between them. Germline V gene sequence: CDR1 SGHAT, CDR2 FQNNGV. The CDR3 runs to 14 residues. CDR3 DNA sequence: TGTGCCAGCAGCTTAGGGACAGAATTTTCACCCCTCCACTTT. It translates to CASSLGTEFSPLHF.

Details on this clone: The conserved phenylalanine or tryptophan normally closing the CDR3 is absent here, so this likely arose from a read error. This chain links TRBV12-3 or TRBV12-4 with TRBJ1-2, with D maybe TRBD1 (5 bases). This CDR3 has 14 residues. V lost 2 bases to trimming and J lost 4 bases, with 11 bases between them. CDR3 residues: CASSLSGTCYGYTL. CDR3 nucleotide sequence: TGTGCCAGCAGTTTATCAGGGACGTGCTATGGCTACACCTTG.

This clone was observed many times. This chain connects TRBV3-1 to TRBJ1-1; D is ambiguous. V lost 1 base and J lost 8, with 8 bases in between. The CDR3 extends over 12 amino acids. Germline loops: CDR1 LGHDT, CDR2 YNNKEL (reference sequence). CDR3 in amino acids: CASSQGGPEAFF. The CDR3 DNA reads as TGTGCCAGCAGCCAAGGTGGGCCAGAAGCTTTCTTT.

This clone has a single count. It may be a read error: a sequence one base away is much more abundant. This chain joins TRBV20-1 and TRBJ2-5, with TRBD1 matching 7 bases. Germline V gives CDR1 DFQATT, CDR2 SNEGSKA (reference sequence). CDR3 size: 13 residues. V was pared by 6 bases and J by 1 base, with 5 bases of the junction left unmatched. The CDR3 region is CSAPGTAQETQYF. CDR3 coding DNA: TGCAGTGCGCCTGGGACAGCCCAAGAGACCCAGTACTTC.

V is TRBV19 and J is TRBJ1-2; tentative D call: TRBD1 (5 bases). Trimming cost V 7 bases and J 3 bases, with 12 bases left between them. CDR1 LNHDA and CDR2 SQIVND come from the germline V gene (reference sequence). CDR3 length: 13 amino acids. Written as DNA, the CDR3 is TGTGCCAGTACCTTCGGGACGGACTATGGCTACACCTTC. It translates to CASTFGTDYGYTF.

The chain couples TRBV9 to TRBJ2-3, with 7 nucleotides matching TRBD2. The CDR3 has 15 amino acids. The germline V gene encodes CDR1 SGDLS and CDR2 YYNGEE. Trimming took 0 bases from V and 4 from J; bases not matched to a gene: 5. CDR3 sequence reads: CASSVDGGGADTQYF. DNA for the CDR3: TGTGCCAGCAGCGTAGACGGCGGGGGAGCAGATACGCAGTATTTT.

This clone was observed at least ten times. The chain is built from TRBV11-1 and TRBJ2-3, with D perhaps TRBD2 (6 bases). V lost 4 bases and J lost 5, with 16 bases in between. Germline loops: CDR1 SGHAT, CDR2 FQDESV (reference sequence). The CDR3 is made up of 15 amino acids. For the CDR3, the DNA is TGTGCCAGCAGCTCCCCAGTGGCGGGATTAGATACGCAGTATTTT. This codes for CASSSPVAGLDTQYF. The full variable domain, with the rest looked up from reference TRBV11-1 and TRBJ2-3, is EAEVAQSPRYKITEKSQAVAFWCDPISGHATLYWYRQILGQGPELLVQFQDESVVDDSQLPKDRFSAERLKGVDSTLKIQPAELGDSAMYLCASSSPVAGLDTQYFGPGTRLTVL.

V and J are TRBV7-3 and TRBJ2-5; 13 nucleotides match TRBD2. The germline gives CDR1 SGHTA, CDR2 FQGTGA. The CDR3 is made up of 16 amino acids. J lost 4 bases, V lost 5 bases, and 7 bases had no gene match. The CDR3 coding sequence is TGTGCCAGCAGCACGGGACTAGCGGGGTGGGGAGAGACCCAGTACTTC. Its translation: CASSTGLAGWGETQYF.

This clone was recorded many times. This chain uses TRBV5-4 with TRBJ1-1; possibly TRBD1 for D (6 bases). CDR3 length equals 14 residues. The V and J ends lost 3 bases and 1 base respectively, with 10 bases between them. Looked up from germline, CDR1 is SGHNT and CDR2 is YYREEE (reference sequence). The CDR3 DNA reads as TGTGCCAGCAGCTGGGGGCAGGGGAACACTGAAGCTTTCTTT. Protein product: CASSWGQGNTEAFF.

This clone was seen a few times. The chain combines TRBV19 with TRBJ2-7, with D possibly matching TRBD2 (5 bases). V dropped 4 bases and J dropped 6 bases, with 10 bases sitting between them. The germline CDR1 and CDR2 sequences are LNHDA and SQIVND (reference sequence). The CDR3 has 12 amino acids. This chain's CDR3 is CASSNGLREQYF. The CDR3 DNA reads TGTGCCAGTAGTAATGGACTGCGCGAGCAGTACTTC.

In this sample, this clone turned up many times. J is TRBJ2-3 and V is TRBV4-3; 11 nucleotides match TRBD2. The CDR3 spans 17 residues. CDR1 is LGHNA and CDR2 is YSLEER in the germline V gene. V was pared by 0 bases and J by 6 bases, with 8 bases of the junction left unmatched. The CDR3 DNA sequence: TGCGCCAGCAGCCAAGATCTCACTAGCGGGGGCCGGGATACGCAGTATTTT. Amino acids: CASSQDLTSGGRDTQYF.

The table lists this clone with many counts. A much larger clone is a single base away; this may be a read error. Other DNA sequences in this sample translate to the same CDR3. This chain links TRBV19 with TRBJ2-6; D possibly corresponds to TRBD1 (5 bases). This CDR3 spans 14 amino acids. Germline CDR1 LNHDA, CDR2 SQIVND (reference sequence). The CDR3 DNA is TGTGCCAGTAGTATAAGCTCTGGGGCCAACGTACTGACTTTC. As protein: CASSISSGANVLTF.

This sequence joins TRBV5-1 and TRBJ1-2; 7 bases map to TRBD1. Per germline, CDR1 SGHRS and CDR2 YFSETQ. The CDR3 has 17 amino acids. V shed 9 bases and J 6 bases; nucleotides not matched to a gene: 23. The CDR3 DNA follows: TGCGCCAAACAAAAGGATTCATATCGGGACAGCTCAAATGGCTACACCTTC. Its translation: CAKQKDSYRDSSNGYTF.

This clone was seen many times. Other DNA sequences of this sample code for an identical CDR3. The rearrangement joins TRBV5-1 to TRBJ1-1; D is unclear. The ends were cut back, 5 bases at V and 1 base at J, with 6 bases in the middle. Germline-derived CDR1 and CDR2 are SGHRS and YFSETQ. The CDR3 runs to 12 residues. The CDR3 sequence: CASRSQNTEAFF. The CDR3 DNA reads TGCGCCAGCAGATCCCAGAACACTGAAGCTTTCTTT.

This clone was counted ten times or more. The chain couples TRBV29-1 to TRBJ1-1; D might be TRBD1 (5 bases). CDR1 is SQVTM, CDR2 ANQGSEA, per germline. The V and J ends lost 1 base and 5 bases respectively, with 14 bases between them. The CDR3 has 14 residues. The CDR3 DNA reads TGCAGCGTTGAAGGGACGGGGGTAGATACTGAAGCTTTCTTT. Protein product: CSVEGTGVDTEAFF.

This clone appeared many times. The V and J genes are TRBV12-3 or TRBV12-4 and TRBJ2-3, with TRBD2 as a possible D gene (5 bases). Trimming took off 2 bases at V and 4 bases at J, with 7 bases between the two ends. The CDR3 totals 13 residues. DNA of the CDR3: TGTGCCAGCAGTTTATTGGGAGCAGATACGCAGTATTTT. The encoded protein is CASSLLGADTQYF.

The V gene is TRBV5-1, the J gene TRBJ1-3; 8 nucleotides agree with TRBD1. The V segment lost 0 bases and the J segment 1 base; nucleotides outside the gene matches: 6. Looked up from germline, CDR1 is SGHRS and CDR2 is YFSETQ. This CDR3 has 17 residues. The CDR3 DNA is TGCGCCAGCAGCTTGGGGATACAGGGGGTATCTGGAAACACCATATATTTT. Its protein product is CASSLGIQGVSGNTIYF.

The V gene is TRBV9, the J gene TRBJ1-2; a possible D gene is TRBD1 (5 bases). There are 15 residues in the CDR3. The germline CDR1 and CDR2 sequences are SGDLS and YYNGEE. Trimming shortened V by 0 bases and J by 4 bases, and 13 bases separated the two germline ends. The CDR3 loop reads CASSVDWTSFYGYTF. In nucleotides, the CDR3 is TGTGCCAGCAGCGTAGACTGGACATCATTCTATGGCTACACCTTC.

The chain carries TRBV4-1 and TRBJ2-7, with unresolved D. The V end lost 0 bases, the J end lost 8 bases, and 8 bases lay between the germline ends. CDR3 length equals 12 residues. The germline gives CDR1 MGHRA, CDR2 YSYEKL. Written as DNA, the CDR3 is TGCGCCAGCAGCCAAGATTTTGGGAAGCAGTACTTC. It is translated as CASSQDFGKQYF.

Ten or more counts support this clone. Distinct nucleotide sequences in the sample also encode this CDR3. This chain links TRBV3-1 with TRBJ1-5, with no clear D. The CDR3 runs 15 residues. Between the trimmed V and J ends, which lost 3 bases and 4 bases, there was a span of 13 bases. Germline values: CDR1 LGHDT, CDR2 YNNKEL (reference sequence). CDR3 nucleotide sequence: TGTGCCAGCAGCCAGGATAGCACGGCTAATCAGCCCCAGCATTTT. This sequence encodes CASSQDSTANQPQHF.

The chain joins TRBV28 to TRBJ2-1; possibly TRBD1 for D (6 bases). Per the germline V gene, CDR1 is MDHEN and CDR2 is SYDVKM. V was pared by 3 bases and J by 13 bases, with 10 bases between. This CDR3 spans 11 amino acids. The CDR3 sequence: CASSLGAFQFF. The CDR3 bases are TGTGCCAGCAGTTTGGGGGCCTTCCAGTTCTTC. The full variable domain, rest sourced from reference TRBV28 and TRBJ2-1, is DVKVTQSSRYLVKRTGEKVFLECVQDMDHENMFWYRQDPGLGLRLIYFSYDVKMKEKGDIPEGYSVSREKKERFSLILESASTNQTSMYLCASSLGAFQFFGPGTRLTVL.

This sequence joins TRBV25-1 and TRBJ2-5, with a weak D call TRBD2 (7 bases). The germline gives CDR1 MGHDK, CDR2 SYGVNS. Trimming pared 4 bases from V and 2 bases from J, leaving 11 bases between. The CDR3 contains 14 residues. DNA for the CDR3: TGTGCCAGCAGTGTCAGGGGAGGGCAAGAGACCCAGTACTTC. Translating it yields CASSVRGGQETQYF.

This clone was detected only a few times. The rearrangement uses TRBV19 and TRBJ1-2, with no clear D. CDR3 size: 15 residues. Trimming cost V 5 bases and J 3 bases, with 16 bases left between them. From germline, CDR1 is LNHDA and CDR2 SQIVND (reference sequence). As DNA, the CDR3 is TGTGCCAGTAGTCACGACGGTGCTATGGACTATGGCTACACCTTC. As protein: CASSHDGAMDYGYTF.

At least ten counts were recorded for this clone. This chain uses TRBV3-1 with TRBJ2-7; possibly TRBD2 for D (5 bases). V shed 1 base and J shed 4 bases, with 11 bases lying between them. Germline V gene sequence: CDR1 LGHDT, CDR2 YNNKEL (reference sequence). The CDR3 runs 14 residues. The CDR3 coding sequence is TGTGCCAGCAGCCAAGCCCTAGACTATTACGAGCAGTACTTC. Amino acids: CASSQALDYYEQYF.